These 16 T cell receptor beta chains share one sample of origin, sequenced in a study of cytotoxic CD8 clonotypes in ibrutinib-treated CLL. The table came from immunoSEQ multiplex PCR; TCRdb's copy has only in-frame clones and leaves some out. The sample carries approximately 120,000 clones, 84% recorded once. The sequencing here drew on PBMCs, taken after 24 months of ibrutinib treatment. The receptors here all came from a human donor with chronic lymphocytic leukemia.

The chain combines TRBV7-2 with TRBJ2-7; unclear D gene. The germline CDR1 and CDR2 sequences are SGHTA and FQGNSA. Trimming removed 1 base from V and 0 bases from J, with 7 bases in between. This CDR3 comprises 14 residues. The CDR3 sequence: CASSLGRSSYEQYF. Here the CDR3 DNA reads TGTGCCAGCAGCTTAGGCAGAAGCTCCTACGAGCAGTACTTC.

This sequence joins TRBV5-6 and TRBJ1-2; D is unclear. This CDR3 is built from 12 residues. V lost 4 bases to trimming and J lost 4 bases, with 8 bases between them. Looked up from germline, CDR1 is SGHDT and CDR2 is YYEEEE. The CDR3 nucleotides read TGTGCCAGCAGCGGTAGGGCCTATGGCTACACCTTC. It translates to CASSGRAYGYTF.

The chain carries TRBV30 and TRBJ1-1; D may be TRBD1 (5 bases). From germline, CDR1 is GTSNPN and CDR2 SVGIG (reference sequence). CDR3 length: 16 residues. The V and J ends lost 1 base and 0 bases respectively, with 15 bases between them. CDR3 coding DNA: TGTGCCTGGAGTGCAGACCCGGGGGGTCTGAACACTGAAGCTTTCTTT. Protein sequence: CAWSADPGGLNTEAFF.

The CDR3 DNA is TGCAGCGTTGATCGGACAGGGGGGGCGGACACTGAAGCTTTCTTT. Its translation is CSVDRTGGADTEAFF. The chain links TRBV29-1 to TRBJ1-1, with 10 bases identical to TRBD1. This CDR3 contains 15 residues. Germline CDR1 and CDR2: SQVTM and ANQGSEA. With 3 bases clipped from V and 3 bases from J, the junction kept 7 bases outside the gene matches.

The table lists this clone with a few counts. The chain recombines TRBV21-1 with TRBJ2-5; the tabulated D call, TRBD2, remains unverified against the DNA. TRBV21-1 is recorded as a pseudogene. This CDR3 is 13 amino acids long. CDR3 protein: CASSKGTQETQYF. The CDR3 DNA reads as TGTGCCAGCAGCAAAGGAACTCAAGAGACCCAGTACTTC.

This CDR3 reads CAISFKGDTEAFF. CDR3 bases: TGTGCCATCAGTTTTAAGGGGGACACTGAAGCTTTCTTT. J is TRBJ1-1 and V is TRBV10-3; a weak D match, TRBD1 (6 bases). Trimming removed 5 bases at V and 3 bases at J, with 10 bases between. This CDR3 has 13 amino acids. Germline-derived CDR1 and CDR2 are ENHRY and SYGVKD.

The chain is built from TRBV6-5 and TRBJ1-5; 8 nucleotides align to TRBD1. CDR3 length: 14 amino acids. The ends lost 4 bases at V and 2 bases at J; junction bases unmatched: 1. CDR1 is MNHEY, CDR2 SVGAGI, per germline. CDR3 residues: CASSSTGGNQPQHF. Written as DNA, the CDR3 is TGTGCCAGCAGTTCGACAGGGGGCAATCAGCCCCAGCATTTT.

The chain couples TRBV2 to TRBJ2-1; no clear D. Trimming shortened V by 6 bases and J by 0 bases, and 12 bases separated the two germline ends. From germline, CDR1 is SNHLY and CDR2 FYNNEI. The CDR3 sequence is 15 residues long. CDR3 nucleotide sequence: TGTGCCAGCAGGGAAAAGGACGGCTCCTACAATGAGCAGTTCTTC. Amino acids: CASREKDGSYNEQFF.

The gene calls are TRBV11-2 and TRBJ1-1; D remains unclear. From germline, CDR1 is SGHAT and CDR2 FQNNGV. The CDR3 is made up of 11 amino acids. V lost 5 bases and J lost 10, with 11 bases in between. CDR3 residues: CASSRSFVAFF. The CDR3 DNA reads TGTGCCAGCAGCCGATCCTTTGTAGCTTTCTTT.

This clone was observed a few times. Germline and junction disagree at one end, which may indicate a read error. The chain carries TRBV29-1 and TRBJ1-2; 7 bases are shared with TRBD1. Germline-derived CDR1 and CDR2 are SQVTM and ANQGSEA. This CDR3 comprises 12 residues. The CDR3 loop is CSVEGGLVGYTF. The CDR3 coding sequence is TGCAGCGTCGAAGGGGGCCTAGTCGGCTACACCTTC.

DNA for the CDR3: TGTGCCAGCAGCCAAGTCGGAAGCTCCTACAATGAGCAGTTCTTC. This encodes CASSQVGSSYNEQFF. This chain uses TRBV4-2 with TRBJ2-1; D gene ambiguous. V lost 1 base, J lost 0 bases, and 7 bases lay in between. The length of the CDR3 is 15 residues. The V gene's germline CDR1 is LGHNA and CDR2 YNFKEQ.

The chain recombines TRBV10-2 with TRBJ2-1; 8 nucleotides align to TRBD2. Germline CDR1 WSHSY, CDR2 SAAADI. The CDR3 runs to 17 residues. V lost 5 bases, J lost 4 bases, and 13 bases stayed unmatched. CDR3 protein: CASSKIKSGGAYNEQFF. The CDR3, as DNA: TGCGCCAGCAGTAAAATAAAAAGCGGGGGCGCGTACAATGAGCAGTTCTTC.

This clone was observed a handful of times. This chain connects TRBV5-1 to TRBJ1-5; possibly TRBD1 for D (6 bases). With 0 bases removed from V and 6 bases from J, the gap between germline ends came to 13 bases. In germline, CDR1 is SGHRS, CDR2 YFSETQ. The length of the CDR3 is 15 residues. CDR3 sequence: CASSLEGVEGQPQHF. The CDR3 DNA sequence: TGCGCCAGCAGCTTGGAGGGGGTAGAGGGTCAGCCCCAGCATTTT.

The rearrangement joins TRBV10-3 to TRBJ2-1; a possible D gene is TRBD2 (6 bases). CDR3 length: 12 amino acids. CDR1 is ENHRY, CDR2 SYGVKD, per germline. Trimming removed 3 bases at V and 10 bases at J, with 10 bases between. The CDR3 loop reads CAISEGGVEQFF. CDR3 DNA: TGTGCCATCAGTGAAGGCGGGGTAGAGCAGTTCTTC.

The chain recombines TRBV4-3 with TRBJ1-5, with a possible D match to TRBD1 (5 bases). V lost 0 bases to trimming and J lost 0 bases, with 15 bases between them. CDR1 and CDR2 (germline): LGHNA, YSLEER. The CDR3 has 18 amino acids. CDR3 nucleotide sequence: TGCGCCAGCAGCCAAGATATTGGGACGGATAATAGCAATCAGCCCCAGCATTTT. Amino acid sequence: CASSQDIGTDNSNQPQHF.

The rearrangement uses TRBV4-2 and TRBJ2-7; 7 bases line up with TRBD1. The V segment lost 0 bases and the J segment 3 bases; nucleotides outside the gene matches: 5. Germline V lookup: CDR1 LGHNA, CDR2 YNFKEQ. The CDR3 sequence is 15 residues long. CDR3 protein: CASSQDEAGGYEQYF. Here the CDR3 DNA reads TGTGCCAGCAGCCAAGATGAGGCAGGGGGCTACGAGCAGTACTTC.